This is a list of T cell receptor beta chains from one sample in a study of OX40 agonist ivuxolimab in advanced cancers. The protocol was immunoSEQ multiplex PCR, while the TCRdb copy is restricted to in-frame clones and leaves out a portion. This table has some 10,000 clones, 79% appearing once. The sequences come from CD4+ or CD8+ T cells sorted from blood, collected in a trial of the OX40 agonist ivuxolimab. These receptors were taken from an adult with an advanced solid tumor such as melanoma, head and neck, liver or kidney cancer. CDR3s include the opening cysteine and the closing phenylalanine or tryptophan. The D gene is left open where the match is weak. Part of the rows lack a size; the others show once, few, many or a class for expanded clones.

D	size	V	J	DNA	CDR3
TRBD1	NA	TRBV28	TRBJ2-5	TGTGCCAGCAGTTCGTCCTTTAGGGACAGGGGGCGGGAGACCCAGTACTTC	CASSSSFRDRGRETQYF
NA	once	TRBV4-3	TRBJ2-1	TGCGCCAGCAGCCACTCAGCAGGGCGGGATGAGCAGTTCTTC	CASSHSAGRDEQFF
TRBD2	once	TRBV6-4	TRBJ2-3	TGTGCCAGCAGTAGGACTAGCGAGGGAGATACGCAGTATTTT	CASSRTSEGDTQYF
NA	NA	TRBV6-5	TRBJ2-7	TGTGCCAGCAGTTACGAGTGGGCGGGGTACGAGCAGTACTTC	CASSYEWAGYEQYF
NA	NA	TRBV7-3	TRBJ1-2	TGTGCCAGCTCGCAGGACGGGACCCCAAACTATGGCTACACCTTC	CASSQDGTPNYGYTF
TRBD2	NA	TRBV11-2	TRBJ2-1	TGTGCCAGCAGCTTAGTGAGCGGGGAAGTCTACAATGAGCAGTTCTTC	CASSLVSGEVYNEQFF
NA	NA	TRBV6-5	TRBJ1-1	TGTGCCAGCAGGAGTGGGGGCACTGAAGCTTTCTTT	CASRSGGTEAFF
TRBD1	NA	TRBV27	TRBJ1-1	TGTGCCAGCAGTAACAGGGGGCCTGGCACTGAAGCTTTCTTT	CASSNRGPGTEAFF
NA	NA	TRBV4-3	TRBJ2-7	TGCGCCAGCAGCCAAGATAGGCGATCTTCCTACGAGCAGTACTTC	CASSQDRRSSYEQYF
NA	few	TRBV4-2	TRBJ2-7	TGTGCCAGCAGCCTCAGGACAGACCTCTCCTACGAGCAGTACTTC	CASSLRTDLSYEQYF
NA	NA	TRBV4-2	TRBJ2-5	TGTGCCAGCAGCCAAGATCGAGGCTCGCAAGAGACCCAGTACTTC	CASSQDRGSQETQYF
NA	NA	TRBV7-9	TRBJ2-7	TGTGCCAGCAGCCTGCAGGCTTCCTACGAGCAGTACTTC	CASSLQASYEQYF
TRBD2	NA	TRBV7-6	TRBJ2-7	TGTGCCAGCAGCTTCGGAGGAACTAGCGGGAGTGTGACCTACGAGCAGTACTTC	CASSFGGTSGSVTYEQYF
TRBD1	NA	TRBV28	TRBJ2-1	TGTGCCAGCAGTTTGTTTGGACAGGGCAACAATGAGCAGTTCTTC	CASSLFGQGNNEQFF
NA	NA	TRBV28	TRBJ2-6	TGTGCCAGCGGTACAGGCTCTGGGGCCAACGTCCTGACTTTC	CASGTGSGANVLTF
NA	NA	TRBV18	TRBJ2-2	TGTGCCAGCTCACCACTAGCGAACACCGGGGAGCTGTTTTTT	CASSPLANTGELFF
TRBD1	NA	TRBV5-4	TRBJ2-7	TGTGCCAGCAGCCTGACCGGACAGGGGAACGAGCAGTACTTC	CASSLTGQGNEQYF
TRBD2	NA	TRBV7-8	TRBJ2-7	TGTGCCAGCAGCGTAGACGGTAGCGGGATCCGATACGAGCAGTACTTC	CASSVDGSGIRYEQYF
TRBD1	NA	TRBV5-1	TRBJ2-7	TGCGCCAGCAGCTTGGGCGACAGGGCCTACGAGCAGTACTTC	CASSLGDRAYEQYF
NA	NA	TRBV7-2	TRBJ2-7	TGTGCCAGCAGCTTCATCGCCTACGAGCAGTACTTC	CASSFIAYEQYF
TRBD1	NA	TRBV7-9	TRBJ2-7	TGTGCCAGCAGCTCTCCGGGACAGGGACCCTACGAGCAGTACTTC	CASSSPGQGPYEQYF
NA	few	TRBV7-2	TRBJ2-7	TGTGCCAGCAGCCCCTCCTCGGGCGCCTACGAGCAGTACTTC	CASSPSSGAYEQYF
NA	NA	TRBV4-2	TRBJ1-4	TGTGCCAGCAGCCAAGGCGGGATGCAACTAAGTGAAAAACTGTTTTTT	CASSQGGMQLSEKLFF
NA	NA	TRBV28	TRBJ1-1	TGTGCCAGCAGTTACGATCGAGGGCCCTTCAACACTGAAGCTTTCTTT	CASSYDRGPFNTEAFF
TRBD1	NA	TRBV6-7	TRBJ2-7	TGTGCCAGCAGTTGCCGGAATCTCGCAGGGGGGCAGTACTTC	CASSCRNLAGGQYF
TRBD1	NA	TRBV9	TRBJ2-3	TGTGCCAGCAGCCAGGGGGCGGGGCGACTCAATACGCAGTATTTT	CASSQGAGRLNTQYF
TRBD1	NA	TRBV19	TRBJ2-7	TGTGCCAGTAGTCCTGGACAGGGAGTGGGTTACGAGCAGTACTTC	CASSPGQGVGYEQYF
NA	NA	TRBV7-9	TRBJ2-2	TGTGCCAGCAGCTTCGGCGGGGAGCTGTTTTTT	CASSFGGELFF
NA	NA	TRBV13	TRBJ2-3	TGTGCCAGCAGCACCCGGACAGAATTCACAGATACGCAGTATTTT	CASSTRTEFTDTQYF
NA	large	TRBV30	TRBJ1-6	TGTGCCTGGAGAGAATTCCAGGGGTTTAATTCACCCCTCCACTTT	CAWREFQGFNSPLHF
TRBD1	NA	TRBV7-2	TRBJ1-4	TGTGCCAGCAGCTCTCAGGGGGCCCCTAATGAAAAACTGTTTTTT	CASSSQGAPNEKLFF
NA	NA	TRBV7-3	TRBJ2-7	TGTGCCAGCAGCCCCGGGGGAGGTTACGAGCAGTACTTC	CASSPGGGYEQYF
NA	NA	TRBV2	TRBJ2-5	TGTGCCAGCAGTGAAGGAGAGACCCAGTACTTC	CASSEGETQYF
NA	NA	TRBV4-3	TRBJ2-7	TGCGCCAGCAGCGTGGGTCGGGGCTCCTACGAGCAGTACTTC	CASSVGRGSYEQYF
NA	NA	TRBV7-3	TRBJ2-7	TGTGCCAGCAGCTCCTCTACAGGGTACGGATCCTACGAGCAGTACTTC	CASSSSTGYGSYEQYF
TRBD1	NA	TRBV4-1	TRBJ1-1	TGCGCCAGCAGCCAAGGGGACAGGGAAGTCACTGAAGCTTTCTTT	CASSQGDREVTEAFF
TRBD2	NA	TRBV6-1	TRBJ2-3	TGTGCCAGCAGTGCGGGAGGGAGCACAGATACGCAGTATTTT	CASSAGGSTDTQYF
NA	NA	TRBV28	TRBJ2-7	TGTGCCAGCAGTTTCCCCCCAGGGCTCCCCTCCTACGAGCAGTACTTC	CASSFPPGLPSYEQYF
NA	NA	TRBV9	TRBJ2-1	TGTGCCAGCAGCGAAACATCGAGCTCCTACAATGAGCAGTTCTTC	CASSETSSSYNEQFF
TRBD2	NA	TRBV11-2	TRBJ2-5	TGTGCCAGCAGCTTAGATGGCCCCCGGACTAGCCGGGAGACCCAGTACTTC	CASSLDGPRTSRETQYF
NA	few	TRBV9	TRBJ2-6	TGTGCCAGCAGCGTACCAGGATGGTCTGGGGCCAACGTCCTGACTTTC	CASSVPGWSGANVLTF
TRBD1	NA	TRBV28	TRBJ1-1	TGTGCCAGCAGTTCCCGGACAGGGGGCGCTCACACTGAAGCTTTCTTT	CASSSRTGGAHTEAFF
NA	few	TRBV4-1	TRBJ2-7	TGCGCCAGCAGCCAAGGTCAACGGTCCTACGAGCAGTACTTC	CASSQGQRSYEQYF
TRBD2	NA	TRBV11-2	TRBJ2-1	TGTGCCAGCAGCTTTCTAGCGGGAGCGTTAAATGAGCAGTTCTTC	CASSFLAGALNEQFF